This T cell receptor (beta chain) appears in the sequencing data of a study of cytomegalovirus exposure and HLA in healthy donors. About the study: Researchers previously reported finding 90 million to 130 million unique TCR beta sequences from roughly 170 million T cells. Clustering assigned 81% of the roughly 400 genotyped donors to the Caucasian-associated ancestry cluster.

The study, taken as a whole, reports: The authors later found TCR association rates varying by HLA locus, with DRB1 most and HLA-C fewest.

The CDR3 has 16 residues. Germline V gene data show CDR1 as LNHDA and CDR2 as SQIVND (reference sequence). Trimming cost V 5 bases and J 1 base; bases outside gene matches: 7. The PCR was carried out with 60 Vbeta primers and 13 Jbeta primers. Profiling relied on immunoSEQ multiplex PCR, and the TCRdb table lists in-frame clones only, not all of them. The table records roughly 100,000 clones, 70% to 80% of them present only once. To note about this clone: The antigen is undetermined.

There were likely unrecorded immune exposures, though donors were nominally healthy when sampled. The sequence was collected from a young man in good health and CMV-seronegative. The chain links TRBV19 to TRBJ2-5, with 10 bases that match TRBD2. Material: PBMCs. The DNA of the CDR3 is TGTGCCAGTAGTCCCATTAGCGGGGGGTCCCAAGAGACCCAGTACTTC. Its translation: CASSPISGGSQETQYF. The variable domain in full, completed from reference TRBV19 and TRBJ2-5, reads DGGITQSPKYLFRKEGQNVTLSCEQNLNHDAMYWYRQDPGQGLRLIYYSQIVNDFQKGDIAEGYSVSREKKESFPLTVTSAQKNPTAFYLCASSPISGGSQETQYFGPGTRLLVL.